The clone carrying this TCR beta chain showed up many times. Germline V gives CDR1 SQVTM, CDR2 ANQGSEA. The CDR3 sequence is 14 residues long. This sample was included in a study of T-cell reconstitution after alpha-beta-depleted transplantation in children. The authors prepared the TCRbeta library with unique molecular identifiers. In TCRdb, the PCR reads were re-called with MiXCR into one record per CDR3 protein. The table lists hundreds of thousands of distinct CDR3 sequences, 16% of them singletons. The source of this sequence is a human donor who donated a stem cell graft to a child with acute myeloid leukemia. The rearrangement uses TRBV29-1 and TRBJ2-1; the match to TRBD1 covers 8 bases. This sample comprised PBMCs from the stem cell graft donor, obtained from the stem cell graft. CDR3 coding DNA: TGCAGTACTATCGGGACAGGAATCATCAATGAGCAGTTCTTC. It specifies CSTIGTGIINEQFF.